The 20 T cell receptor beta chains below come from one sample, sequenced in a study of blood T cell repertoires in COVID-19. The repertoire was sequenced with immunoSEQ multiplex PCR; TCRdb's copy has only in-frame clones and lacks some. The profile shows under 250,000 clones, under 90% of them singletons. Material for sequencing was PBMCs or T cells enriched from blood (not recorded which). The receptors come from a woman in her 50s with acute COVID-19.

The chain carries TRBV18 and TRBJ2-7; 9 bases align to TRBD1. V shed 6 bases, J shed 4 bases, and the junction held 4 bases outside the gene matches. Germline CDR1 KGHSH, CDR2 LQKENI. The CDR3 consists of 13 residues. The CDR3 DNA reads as TGTGCCAGCTCCAAGGACAGGGGATACGAGCAGTACTTC. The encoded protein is CASSKDRGYEQYF.

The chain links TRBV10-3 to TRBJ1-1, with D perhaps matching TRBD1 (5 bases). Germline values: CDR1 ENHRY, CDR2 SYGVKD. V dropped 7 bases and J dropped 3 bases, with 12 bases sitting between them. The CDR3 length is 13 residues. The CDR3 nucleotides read TGTGCCATCAAGGCCGGGGGGGACACTGAAGCTTTCTTT. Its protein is CAIKAGGDTEAFF.

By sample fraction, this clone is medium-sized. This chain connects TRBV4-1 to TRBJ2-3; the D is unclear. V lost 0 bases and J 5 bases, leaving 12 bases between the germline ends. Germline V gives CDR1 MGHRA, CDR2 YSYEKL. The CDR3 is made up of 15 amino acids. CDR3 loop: CASSQDYPIEDTQYF. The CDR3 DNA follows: TGCGCCAGCAGCCAAGACTATCCCATTGAAGATACGCAGTATTTT.

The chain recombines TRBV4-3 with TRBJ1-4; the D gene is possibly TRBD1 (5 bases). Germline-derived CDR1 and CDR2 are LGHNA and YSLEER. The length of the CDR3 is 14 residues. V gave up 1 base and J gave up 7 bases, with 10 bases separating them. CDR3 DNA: TGCGCCAGCAGCCAAGGCCAGGGTGGTGAAAAACTGTTTTTT. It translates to CASSQGQGGEKLFF.

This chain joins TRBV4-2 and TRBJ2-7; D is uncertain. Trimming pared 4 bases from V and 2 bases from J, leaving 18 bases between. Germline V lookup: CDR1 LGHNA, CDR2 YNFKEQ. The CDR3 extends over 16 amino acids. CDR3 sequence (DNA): TGTGCCAGCAGCCCCATGCCTGTGCCCCTAACCTACGAGCAGTACTTC. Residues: CASSPMPVPLTYEQYF.

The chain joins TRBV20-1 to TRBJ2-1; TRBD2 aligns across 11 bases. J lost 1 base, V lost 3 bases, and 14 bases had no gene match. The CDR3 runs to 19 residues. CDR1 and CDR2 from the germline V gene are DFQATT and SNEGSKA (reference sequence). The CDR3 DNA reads TGCAGTGCTAGTTTAATTTCGGGACTAGCGGTCCTTTCCTACAATGAGCAGTTCTTC. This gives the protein CSASLISGLAVLSYNEQFF.

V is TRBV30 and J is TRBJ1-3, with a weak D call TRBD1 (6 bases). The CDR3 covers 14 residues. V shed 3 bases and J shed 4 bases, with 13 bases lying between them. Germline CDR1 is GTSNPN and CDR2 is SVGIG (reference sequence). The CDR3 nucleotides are TGTGCCTGGAGCGCCGGGGGGCTCGGAAACACCATATATTTT. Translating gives CAWSAGGLGNTIYF.

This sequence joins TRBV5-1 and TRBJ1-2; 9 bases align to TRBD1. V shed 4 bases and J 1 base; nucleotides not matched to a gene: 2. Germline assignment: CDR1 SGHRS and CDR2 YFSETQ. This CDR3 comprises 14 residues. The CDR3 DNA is TGCGCCAGCAGCACGGGACAGGGTAACTATGGCTACACCTTC. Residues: CASSTGQGNYGYTF.

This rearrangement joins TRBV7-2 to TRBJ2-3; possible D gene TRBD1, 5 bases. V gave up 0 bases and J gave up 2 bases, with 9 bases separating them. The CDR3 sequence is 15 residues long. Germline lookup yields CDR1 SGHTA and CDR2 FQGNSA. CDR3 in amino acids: CASSLASRVTDTQYF. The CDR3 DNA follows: TGTGCCAGCAGCTTAGCAAGCAGGGTCACAGATACGCAGTATTTT.

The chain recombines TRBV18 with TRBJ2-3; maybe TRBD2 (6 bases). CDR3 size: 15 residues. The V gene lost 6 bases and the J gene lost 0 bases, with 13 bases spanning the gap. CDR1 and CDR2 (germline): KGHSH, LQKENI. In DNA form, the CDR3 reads TGTGCCAGCTCTAGCCTGGAGGGGAGCACAGATACGCAGTATTTT. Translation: CASSSLEGSTDTQYF.

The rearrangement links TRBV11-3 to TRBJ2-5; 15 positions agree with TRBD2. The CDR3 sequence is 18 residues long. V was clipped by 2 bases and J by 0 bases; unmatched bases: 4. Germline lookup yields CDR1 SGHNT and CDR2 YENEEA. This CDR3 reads CASSLFGLAGGNQETQYF. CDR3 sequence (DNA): TGTGCCAGCAGCTTATTTGGACTAGCGGGGGGGAACCAAGAGACCCAGTACTTC. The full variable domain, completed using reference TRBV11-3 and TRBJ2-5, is EAGVVQSPRYKIIEKKQPVAFWCNPISGHNTLYWYLQNLGQGPELLIRYENEEAVDDSQLPKDRFSAERLKGVDSTLKIQPAELGDSAVYLCASSLFGLAGGNQETQYFGPGTRLLVL.

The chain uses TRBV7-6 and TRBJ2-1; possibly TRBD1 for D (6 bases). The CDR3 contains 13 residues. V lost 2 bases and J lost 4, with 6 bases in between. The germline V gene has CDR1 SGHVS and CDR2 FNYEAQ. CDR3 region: CASSLQGYNEQFF. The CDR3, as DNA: TGTGCCAGCAGCTTACAGGGGTACAATGAGCAGTTCTTC.

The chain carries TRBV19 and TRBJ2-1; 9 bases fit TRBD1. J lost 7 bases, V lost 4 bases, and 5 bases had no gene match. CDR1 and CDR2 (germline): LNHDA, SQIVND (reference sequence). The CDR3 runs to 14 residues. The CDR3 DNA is TGTGCCAGTAGTAAGACAGGGGGATGGAATGAGCAGTTCTTC. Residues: CASSKTGGWNEQFF.

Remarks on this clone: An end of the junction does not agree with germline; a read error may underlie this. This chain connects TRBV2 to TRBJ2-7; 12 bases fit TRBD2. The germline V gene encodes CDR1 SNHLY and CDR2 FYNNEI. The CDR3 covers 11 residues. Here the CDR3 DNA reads TGTGCCAGCAGTGAATCTAGCGGGGGGGACTTC. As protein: CASSESSGGDF.

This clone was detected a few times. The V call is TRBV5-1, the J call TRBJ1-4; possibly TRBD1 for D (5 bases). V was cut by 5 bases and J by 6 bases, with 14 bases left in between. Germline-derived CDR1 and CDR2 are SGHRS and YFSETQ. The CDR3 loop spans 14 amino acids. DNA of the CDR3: TGCGCCAGCAGGCCCGGGACTCTAGATGAAAAACTGTTTTTT. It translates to CASRPGTLDEKLFF.

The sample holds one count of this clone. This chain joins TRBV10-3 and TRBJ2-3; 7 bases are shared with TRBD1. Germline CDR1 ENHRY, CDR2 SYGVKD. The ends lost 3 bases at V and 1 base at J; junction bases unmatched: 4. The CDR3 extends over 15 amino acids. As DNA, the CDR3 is TGTGCCATCAGTGAACTTGGGACAGGCACAGATACGCAGTATTTT. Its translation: CAISELGTGTDTQYF.

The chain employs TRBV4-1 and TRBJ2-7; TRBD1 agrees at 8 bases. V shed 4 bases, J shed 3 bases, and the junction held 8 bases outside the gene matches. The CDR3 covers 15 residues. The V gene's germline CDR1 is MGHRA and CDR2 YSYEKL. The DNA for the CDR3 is TGCGCCAGCAGCCCCGGACAGGGTAAAGGCTACGAGCAGTACTTC. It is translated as CASSPGQGKGYEQYF.

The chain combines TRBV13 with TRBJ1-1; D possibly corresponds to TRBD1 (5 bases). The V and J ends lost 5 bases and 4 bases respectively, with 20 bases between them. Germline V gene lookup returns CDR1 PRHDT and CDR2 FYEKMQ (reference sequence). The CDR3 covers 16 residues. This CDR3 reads CASSPQPWGGSTEAFF. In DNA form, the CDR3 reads TGTGCCAGCAGCCCCCAGCCTTGGGGGGGAAGCACTGAAGCTTTCTTT. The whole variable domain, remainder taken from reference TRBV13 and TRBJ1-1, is AAGVIQSPRHLIKEKRETATLKCYPIPRHDTVYWYQQGPGQDPQFLISFYEKMQSDKGSIPDRFSAQQFSDYHSELNMSSLELGDSALYFCASSPQPWGGSTEAFFGQGTRLTVV.

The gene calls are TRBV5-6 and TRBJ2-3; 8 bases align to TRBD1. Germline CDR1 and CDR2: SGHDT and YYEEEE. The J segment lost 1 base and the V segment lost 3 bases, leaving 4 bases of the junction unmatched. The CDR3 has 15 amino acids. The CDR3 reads CASSWGTGGTDTQYF. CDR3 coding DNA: TGTGCCAGCAGCTGGGGGACAGGCGGCACAGATACGCAGTATTTT.

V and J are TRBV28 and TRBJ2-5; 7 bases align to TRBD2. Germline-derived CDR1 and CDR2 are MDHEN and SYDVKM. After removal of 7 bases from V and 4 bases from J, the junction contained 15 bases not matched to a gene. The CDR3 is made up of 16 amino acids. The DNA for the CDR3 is TGTGCCAGCACTGACCCGGGGAGGAGGGAGGGAGAGACCCAGTACTTC. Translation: CASTDPGRREGETQYF.